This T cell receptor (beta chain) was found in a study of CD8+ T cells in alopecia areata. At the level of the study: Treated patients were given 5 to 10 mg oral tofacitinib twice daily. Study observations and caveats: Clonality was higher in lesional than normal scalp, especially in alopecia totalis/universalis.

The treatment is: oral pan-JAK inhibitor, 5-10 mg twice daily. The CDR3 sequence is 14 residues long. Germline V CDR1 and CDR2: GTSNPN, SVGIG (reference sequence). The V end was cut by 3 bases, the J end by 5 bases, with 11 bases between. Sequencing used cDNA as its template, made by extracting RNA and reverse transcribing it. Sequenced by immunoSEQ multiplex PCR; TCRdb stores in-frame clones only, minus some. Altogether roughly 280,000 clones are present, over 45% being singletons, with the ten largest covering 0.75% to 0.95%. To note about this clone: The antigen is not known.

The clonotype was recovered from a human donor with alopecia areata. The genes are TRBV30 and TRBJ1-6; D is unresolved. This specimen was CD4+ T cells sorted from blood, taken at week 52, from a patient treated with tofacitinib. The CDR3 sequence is CAWSLGGNNSPLHF. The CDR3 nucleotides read TGTGCCTGGAGCTTGGGCGGCAATAATTCACCCCTCCACTTT.